This T cell receptor beta chain emerged from a study of regulatory dendritic cells for organ transplantation. General observations from the study: Mature dendritic cells appeared to drive more memory CD8+ clonal expansion than regulatory ones. Memory CD8+ T cells were the most oligoclonal; naive cells were highly diverse.

Data came from immunoSEQ multiplex PCR; TCRdb stores just in-frame clones and leaves some out. The listing contains 82 clones. On this clone: Its specificity is unknown.

V lost 0 bases to trimming and J lost 7 bases, with 10 bases between them. The CDR3 length is 14 residues. Germline assignment: CDR1 LGHNA and CDR2 YSLEER. The sample taken for sequencing was regulatory dendritic cells cultured alone as a control. This TCR was recovered from a human donor in good health and provided the allogeneic stimulator dendritic cells. V gene TRBV4-3 combines with J gene TRBJ2-1; D not certain. The CDR3 DNA sequence: TGCGCCAGCAGCCAAGATTCACGATCGAATGAGCAGTTCTTC. Translating it yields CASSQDSRSNEQFF.